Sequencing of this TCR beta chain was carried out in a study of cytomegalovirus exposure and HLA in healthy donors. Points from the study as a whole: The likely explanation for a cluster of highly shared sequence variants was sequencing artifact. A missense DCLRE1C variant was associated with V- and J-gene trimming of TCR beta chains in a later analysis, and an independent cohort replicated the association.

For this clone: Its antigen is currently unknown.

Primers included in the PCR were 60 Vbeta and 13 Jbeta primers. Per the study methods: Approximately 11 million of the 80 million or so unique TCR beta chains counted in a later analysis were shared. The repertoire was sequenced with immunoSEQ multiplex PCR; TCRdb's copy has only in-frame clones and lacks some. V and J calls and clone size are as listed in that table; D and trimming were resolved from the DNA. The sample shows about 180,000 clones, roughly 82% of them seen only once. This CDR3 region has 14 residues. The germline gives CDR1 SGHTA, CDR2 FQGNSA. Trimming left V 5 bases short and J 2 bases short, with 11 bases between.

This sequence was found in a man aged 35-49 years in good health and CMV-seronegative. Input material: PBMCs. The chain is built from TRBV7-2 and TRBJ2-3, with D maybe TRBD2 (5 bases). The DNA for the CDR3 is TGTGCCAGCAGCCCTACTAGTGCCACAGATACGCAGTATTTT. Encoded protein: CASSPTSATDTQYF.